This T cell receptor (beta chain) was profiled in a study of blood T cell repertoires in COVID-19. At the level of the study: The origin of the acute and convalescent COVID-19 samples was the United States, Italy and Spain.

Two negative PCRs, clearance, or symptom resolution were required of recovered Cohort 3 donors. Method: immunoSEQ multiplex PCR; TCRdb's copy keeps in-frame clones and lacks some. The repertoire holds about 300,000 clones, with more than 75% as singletons. In germline, CDR1 is LGHNA, CDR2 YNFKEQ. Between the trimmed V and J ends, which lost 4 bases and 6 bases, there was a span of 22 bases. The CDR3 loop spans 17 amino acids. This chain joins TRBV4-2 and TRBJ1-5; D unresolved. The clonotype was recovered from a man aged 25 to 45 who had recovered from COVID-19. Sequenced input: PBMCs or T cells enriched from blood (not recorded which). The CDR3 here is CASSLLGRGDQRQPQHF. The CDR3, as DNA: TGTGCCAGCAGCCTCCTCGGACGGGGAGATCAGCGTCAGCCCCAGCATTTT.